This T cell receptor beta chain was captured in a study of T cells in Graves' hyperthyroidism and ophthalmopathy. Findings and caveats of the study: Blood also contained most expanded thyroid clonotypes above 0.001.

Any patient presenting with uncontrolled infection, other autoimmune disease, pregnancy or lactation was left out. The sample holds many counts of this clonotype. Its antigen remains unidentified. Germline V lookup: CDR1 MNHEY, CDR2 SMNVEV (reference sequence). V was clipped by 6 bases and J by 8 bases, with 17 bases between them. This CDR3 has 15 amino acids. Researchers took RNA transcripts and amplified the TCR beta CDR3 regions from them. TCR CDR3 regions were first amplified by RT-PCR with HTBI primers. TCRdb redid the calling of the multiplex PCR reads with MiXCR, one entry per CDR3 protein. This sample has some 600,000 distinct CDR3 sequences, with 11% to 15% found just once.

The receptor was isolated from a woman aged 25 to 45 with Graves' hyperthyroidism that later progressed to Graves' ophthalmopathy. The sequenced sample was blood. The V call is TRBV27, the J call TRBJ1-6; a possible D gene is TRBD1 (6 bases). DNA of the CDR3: TGTGCCAGCAGCCATAACACAGGGCTATATTCACCCCTCCACTTT. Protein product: CASSHNTGLYSPLHF.